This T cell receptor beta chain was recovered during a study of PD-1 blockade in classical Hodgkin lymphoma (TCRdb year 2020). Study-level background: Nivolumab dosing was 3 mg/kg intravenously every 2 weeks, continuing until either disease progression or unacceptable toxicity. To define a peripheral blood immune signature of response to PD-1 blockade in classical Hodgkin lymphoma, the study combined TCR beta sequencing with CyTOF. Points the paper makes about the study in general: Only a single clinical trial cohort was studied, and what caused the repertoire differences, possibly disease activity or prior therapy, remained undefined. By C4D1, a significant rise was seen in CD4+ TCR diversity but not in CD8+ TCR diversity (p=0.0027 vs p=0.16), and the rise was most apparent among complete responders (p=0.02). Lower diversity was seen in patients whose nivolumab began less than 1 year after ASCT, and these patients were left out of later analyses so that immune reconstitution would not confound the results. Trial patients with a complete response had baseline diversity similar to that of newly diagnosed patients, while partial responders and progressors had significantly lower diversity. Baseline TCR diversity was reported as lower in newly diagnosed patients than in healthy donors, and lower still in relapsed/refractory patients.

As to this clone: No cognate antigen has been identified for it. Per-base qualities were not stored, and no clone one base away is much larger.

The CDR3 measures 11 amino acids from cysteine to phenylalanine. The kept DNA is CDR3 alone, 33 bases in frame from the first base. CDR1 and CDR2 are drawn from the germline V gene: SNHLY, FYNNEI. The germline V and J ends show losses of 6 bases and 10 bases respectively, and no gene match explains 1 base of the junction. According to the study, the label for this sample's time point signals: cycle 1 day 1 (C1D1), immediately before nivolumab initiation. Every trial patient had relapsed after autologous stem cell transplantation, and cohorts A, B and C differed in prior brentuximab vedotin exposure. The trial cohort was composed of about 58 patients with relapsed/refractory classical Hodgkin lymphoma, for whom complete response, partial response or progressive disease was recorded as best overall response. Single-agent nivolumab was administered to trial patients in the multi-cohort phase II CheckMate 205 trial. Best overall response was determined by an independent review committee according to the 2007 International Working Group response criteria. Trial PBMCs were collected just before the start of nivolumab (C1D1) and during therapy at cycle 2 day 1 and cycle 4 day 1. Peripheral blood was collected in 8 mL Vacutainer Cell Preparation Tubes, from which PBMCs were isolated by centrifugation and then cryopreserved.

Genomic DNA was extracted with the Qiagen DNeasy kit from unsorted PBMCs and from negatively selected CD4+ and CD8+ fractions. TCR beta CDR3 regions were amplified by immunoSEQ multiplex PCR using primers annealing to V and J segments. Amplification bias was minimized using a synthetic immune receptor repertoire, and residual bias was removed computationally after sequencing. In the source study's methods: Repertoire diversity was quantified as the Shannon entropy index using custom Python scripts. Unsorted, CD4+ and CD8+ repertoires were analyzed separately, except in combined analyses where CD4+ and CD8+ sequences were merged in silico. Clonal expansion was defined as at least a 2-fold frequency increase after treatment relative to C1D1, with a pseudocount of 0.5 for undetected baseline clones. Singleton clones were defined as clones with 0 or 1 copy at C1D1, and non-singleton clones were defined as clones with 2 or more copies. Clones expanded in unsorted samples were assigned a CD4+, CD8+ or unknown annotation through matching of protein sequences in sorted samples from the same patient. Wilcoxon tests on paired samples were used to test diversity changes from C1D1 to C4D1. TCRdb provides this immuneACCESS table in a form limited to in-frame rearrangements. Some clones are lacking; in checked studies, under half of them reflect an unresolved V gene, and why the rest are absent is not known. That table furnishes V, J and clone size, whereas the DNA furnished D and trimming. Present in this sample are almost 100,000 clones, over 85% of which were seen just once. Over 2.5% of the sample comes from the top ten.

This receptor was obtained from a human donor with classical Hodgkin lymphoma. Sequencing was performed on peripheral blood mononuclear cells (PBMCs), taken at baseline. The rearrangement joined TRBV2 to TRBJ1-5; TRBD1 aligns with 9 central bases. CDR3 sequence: CASRDRGPQHF. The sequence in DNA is TGTGCCAGCAGGGACAGGGGACCCCAGCATTTT.